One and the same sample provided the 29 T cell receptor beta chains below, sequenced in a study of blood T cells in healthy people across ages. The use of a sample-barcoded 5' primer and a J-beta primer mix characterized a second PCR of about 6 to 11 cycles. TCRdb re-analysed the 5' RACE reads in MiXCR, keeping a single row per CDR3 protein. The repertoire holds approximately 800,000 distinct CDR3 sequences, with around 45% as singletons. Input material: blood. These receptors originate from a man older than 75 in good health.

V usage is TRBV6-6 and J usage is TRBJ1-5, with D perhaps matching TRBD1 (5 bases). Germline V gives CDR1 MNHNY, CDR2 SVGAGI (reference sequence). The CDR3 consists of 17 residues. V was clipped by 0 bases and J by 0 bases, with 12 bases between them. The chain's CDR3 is CASSYSRQKNSNQPQHF. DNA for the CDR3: TGTGCCAGCAGTTACTCGAGACAGAAGAATAGCAATCAGCCCCAGCATTTT.

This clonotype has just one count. The CDR3 here is CASSDRADDRETQFF. CDR3 bases: TGTGCCAGCAGTGACAGGGCGGACGACCGTGAGACCCAGTTCTTC. V is TRBV6-4 and J is TRBJ2-1, with no clear D. Germline CDR1 reads MRHNA; CDR2 reads SNTAGT. The CDR3 spans 15 residues. V was trimmed by 2 bases and J by 13 bases, leaving 21 bases between them.

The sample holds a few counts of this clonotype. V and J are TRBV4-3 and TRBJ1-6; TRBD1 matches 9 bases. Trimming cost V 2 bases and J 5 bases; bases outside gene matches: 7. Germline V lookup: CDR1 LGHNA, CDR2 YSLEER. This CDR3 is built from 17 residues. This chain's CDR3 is CASSQPTGGVDNSPLHF. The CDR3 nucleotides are TGCGCCAGCAGCCAACCCACAGGGGGCGTCGATAATTCACCCCTCCACTTT.

The CDR3 DNA reads TGTGCCAGCAGACCATCTCTTTCAGGGACGGCAAAAAACATTCAGTACTTC. It specifies CASRPSLSGTAKNIQYF. The V gene is TRBV27, the J gene TRBJ2-4; D may match TRBD1 or TRBD2 (5 bases each). Looked up from germline, CDR1 is MNHEY and CDR2 is SMNVEV (reference sequence). V was trimmed by 6 bases and J by 4 bases, leaving 22 bases between them. This CDR3 region has 17 residues.

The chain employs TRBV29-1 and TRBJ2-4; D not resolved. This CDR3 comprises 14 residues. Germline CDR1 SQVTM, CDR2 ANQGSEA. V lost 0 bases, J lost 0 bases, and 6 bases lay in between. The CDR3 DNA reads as TGCAGCGTTGAAGATCCAGAAGCCAAAAACATTCAGTACTTC. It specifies CSVEDPEAKNIQYF.

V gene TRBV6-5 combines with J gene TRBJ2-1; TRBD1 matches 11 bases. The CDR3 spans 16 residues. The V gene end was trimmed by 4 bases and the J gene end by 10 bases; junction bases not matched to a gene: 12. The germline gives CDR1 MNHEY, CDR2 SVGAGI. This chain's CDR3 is CASSSTGTGGRREQFF. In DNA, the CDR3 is TGTGCCAGCAGTTCGACCGGGACAGGGGGTCGAAGGGAGCAGTTCTTC.

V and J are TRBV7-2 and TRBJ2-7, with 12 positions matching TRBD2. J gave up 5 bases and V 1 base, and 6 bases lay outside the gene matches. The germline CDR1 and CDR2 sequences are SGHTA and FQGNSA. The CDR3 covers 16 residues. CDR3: CASSLEWTSGIHEQYF. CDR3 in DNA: TGTGCCAGCAGCTTAGAGTGGACTAGCGGGATCCACGAGCAGTACTTC.

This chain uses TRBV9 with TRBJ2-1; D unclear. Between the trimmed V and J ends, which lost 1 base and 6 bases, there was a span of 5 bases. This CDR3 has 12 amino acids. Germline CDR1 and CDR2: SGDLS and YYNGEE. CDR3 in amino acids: CASSVRFNEQFF. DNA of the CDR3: TGTGCCAGCAGCGTAAGGTTCAATGAGCAGTTCTTC. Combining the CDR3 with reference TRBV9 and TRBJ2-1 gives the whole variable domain DSGVTQTPKHLITATGQRVTLRCSPRSGDLSVYWYQQSLDQGLQFLIQYYNGEERAKGNILERFSAQQFPDLHSELNLSSLELGDSALYFCASSVRFNEQFFGPGTRLTVL.

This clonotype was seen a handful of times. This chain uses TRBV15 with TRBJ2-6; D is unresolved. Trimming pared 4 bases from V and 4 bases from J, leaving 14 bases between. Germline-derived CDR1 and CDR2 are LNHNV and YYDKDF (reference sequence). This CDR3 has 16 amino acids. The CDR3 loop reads CATSKSVGLGANVLTF. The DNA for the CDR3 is TGTGCCACCAGCAAATCCGTCGGGCTCGGGGCCAACGTCCTGACTTTC.

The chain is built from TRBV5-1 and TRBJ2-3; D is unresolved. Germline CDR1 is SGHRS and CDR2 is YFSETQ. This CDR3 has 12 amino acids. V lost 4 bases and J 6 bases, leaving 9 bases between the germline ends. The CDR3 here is CASSPIPDTQYF. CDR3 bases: TGCGCCAGCAGCCCCATCCCGGATACGCAGTATTTT.

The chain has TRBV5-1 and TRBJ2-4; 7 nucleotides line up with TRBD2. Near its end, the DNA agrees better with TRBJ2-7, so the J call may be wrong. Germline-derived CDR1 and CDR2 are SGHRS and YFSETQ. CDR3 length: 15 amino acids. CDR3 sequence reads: CASSLGGSRINEQYF. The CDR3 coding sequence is TGCGCCAGCAGCTTGGGCGGGAGCAGGATCAACGAGCAGTACTTC.

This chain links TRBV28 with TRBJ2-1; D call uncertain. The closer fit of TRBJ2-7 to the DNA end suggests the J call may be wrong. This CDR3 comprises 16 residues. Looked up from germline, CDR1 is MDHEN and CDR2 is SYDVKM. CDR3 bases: TGTGCCAGCAGTTCCCCGTCTCGGAGCTCCTACAATGAGCAGTACTTC. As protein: CASSSPSRSSYNEQYF.

This chain's CDR3 is CASRQDRGSYNSPLHF. The DNA of the CDR3 is TGTGCCAGCAGACAAGACAGGGGGTCGTACAATTCACCCCTCCACTTT. The gene calls are TRBV6-5 and TRBJ1-6, with 9 bases matching TRBD1. Germline V gene sequence: CDR1 MNHEY, CDR2 SVGAGI. The CDR3 loop spans 16 amino acids. Trimming cost V 6 bases and J 7 bases; bases outside gene matches: 10.

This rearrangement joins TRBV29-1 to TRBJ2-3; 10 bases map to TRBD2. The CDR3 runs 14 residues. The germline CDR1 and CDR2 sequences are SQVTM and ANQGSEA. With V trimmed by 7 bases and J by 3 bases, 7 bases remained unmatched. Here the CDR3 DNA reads TGCAGCGGGGTGCCTAGCGGGAGAACAGATACGCAGTATTTT. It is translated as CSGVPSGRTDTQYF.

The DNA for the CDR3 is TGTGCCAGCAGGACAACCGGACGGACAGGTACCTACGAGCAGTACTTC. Protein sequence: CASRTTGRTGTYEQYF. This chain links TRBV28 with TRBJ2-7; 7 nucleotides match TRBD1. The CDR3 spans 16 residues. Per germline, CDR1 MDHEN and CDR2 SYDVKM. V trimming: 6 bases; J trimming: 2 bases; junction bases outside the gene matches: 13.

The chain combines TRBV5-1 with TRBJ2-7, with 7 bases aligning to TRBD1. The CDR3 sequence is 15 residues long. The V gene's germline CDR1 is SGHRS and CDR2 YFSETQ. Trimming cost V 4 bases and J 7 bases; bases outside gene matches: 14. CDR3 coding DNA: TGCGCCAGCAGCCACGGGACAGATACCCACAATGAGCAGTACTTC. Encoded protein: CASSHGTDTHNEQYF.

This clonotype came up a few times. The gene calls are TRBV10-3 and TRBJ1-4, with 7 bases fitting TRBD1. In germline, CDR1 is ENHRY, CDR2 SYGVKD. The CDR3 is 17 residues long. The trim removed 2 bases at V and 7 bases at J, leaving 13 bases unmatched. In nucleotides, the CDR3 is TGTGCCATCAGTGAGCCGACAGGGCCCCTTCAGGGTGAAAAACTGTTTTTT. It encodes CAISEPTGPLQGEKLFF.

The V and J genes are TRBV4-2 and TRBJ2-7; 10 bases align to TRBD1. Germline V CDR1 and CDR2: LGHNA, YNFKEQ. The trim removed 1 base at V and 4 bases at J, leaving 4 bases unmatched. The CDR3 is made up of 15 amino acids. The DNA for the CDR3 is TGTGCCAGCAGCCAAGCTGGGACAGGGGCTTACGAGCAGTACTTC. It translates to CASSQAGTGAYEQYF.

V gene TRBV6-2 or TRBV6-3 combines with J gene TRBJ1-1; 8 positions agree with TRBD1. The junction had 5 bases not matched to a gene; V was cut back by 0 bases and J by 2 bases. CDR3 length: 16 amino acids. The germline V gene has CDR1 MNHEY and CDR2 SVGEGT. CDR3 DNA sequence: TGTGCCAGCAGTTACTCGTTTGACAGGGGCAACACTGAAGCTTTCTTT. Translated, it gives CASSYSFDRGNTEAFF.

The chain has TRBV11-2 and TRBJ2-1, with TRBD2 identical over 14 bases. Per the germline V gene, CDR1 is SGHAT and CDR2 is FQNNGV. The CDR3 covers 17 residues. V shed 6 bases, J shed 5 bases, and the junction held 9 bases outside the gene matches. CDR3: CASRGLAGARFHNEQFF. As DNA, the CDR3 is TGTGCCAGCAGGGGACTAGCGGGGGCCCGATTTCACAATGAGCAGTTCTTC.

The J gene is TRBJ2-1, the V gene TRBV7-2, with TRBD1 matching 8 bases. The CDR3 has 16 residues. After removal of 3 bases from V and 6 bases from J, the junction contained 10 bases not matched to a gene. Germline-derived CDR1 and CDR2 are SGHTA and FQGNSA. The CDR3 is CASSLVLGTGGNEQFF. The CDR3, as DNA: TGTGCCAGCAGCTTGGTTCTGGGGACAGGAGGCAATGAGCAGTTCTTC.

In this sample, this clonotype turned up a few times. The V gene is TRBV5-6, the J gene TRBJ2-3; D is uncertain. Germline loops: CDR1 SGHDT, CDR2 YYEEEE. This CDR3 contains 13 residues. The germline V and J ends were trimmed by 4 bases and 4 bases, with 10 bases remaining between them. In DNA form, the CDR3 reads TGTGCCAGCAGCCGTTTGGCCTCAGATACGCAGTATTTT. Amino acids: CASSRLASDTQYF. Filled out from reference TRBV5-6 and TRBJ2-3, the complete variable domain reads DAGVTQSPTHLIKTRGQQVTLRCSPKSGHDTVSWYQQALGQGPQFIFQYYEEEERQRGNFPDRFSGHQFPNYSSELNVNALLLGDSALYLCASSRLASDTQYFGPGTRLTVL.

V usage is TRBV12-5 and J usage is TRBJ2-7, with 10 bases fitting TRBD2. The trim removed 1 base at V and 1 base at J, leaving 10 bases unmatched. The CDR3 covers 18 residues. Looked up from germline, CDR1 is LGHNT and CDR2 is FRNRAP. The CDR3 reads CASGLAVGGLADSYEQYF. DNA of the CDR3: TGTGCTAGTGGTTTGGCCGTGGGAGGACTAGCGGATTCCTACGAGCAGTACTTC.

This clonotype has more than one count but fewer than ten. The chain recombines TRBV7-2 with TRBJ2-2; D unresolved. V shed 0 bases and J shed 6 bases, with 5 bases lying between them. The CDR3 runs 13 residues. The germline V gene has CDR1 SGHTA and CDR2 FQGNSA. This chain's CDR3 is CASSLALSGELFF. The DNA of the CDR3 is TGTGCCAGCAGCTTAGCGCTTTCCGGGGAGCTGTTTTTT.

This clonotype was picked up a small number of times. CDR3 DNA sequence: TGTGCCAGCAGCTTGACCCGGGGTAATGAGCAGTTCTTC. Amino acids: CASSLTRGNEQFF. The V and J genes are TRBV7-8 and TRBJ2-1; D perhaps matches TRBD2 (5 bases). The CDR3 runs to 13 residues. The V gene lost 3 bases and the J gene lost 7 bases, with 10 bases spanning the gap. CDR1 and CDR2 from the germline V gene are SGHVS and FQNEAQ.

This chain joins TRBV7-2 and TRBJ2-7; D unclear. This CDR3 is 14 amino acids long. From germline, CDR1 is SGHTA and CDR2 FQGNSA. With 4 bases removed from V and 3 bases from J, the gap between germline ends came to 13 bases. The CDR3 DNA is TGTGCCAGCAGCTCGCAGGCAGGCGGCTACGAGCAGTACTTC. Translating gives CASSSQAGGYEQYF.

CDR3 bases: TGTGCCAGCAGCTGGGACGGAGAAGAGACCCAGTACTTC. Its translation: CASSWDGEETQYF. The chain combines TRBV7-2 with TRBJ2-5; D tentatively fits TRBD1 or TRBD2 (5 bases each). Germline CDR1 and CDR2: SGHTA and FQGNSA. The CDR3 totals 13 residues. V shed 4 bases and J shed 3 bases, with 9 bases lying between them. The full variable domain, completed using reference TRBV7-2 and TRBJ2-5, is GAGVSQSPSNKVTEKGKDVELRCDPISGHTALYWYRQSLGQGLEFLIYFQGNSAPDKSGLPSDRFSAERTGGSVSTLTIQRTQQEDSAVYLCASSWDGEETQYFGPGTRLLVL.

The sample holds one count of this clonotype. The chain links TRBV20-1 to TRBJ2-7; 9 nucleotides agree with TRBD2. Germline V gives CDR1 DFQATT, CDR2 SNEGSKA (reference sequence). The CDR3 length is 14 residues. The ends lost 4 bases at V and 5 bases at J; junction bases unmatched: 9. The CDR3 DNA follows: TGCAGTGCTACCCGAGCGGGGGGACGGAACGAGCAGTACTTC. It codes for CSATRAGGRNEQYF.

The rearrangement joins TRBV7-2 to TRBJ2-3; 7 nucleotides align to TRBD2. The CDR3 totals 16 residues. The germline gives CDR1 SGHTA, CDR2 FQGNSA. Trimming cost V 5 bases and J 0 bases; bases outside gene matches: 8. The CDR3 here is CASSLQPRGSTDTQYF. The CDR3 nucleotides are TGTGCCAGCAGCCTCCAGCCGCGGGGGAGCACAGATACGCAGTATTTT.